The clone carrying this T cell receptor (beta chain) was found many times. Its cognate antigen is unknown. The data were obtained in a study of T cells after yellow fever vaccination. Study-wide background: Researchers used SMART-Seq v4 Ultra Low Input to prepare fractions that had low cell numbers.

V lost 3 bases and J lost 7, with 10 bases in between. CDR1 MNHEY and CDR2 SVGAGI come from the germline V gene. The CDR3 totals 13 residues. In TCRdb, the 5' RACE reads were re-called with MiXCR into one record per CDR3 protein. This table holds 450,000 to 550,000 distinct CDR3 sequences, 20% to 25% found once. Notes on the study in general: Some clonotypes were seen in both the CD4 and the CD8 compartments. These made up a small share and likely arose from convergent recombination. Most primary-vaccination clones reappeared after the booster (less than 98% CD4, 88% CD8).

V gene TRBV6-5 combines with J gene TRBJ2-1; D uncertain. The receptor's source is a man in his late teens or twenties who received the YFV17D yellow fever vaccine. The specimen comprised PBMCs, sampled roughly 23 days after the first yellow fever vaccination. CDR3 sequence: CASSYSRGNEQFF. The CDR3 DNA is TGTGCCAGCAGTTATTCCCGCGGAAATGAGCAGTTCTTC.